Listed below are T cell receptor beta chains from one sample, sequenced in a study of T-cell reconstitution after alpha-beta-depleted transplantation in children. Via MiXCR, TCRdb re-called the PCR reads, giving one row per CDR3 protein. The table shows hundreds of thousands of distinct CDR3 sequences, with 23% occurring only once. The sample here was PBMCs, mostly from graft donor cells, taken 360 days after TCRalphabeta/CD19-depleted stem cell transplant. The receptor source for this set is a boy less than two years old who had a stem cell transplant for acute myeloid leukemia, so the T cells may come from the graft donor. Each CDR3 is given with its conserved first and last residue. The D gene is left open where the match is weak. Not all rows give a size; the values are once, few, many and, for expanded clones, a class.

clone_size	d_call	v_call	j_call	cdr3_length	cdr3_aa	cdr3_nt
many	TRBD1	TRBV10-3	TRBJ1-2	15	CAISELGQGAYGYTF	TGTGCCATCAGTGAGCTAGGACAGGGGGCCTATGGCTACACCTTC
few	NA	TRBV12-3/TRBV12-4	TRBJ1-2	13	CASSFGTAYGYTF	TGTGCCAGCAGTTTCGGGACCGCATATGGCTACACCTTC
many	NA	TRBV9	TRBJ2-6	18	CASSVVPGTQAGANVLTF	TGTGCCAGCAGCGTAGTTCCAGGGACCCAAGCTGGGGCCAACGTCCTGACTTTC
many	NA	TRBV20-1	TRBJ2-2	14	CSARMGPNTGELFF	TGCAGTGCTAGAATGGGCCCGAACACCGGGGAGCTGTTTTTT
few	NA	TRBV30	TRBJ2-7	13	CAWSLGRSYEQYF	TGTGCCTGGAGCCTTGGGAGGTCCTACGAGCAGTACTTC
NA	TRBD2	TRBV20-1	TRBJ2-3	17	CSARGIRGGGTKDTQYF	TGCAGTGCTAGAGGAATCCGGGGGGGCGGTACAAAAGATACGCAGTATTTT
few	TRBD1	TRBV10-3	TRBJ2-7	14	CATEPGQGAYEQYF	TGTGCCACCGAACCGGGACAGGGGGCCTACGAGCAGTACTTC
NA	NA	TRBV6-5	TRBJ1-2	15	CASSYNLPGQGGYTF	TGTGCCAGCAGTTACAACCTCCCGGGACAAGGTGGCTACACCTTC
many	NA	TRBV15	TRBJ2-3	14	CATEGRFGTDTQYF	TGTGCCACCGAGGGCCGGTTCGGCACAGATACGCAGTATTTT
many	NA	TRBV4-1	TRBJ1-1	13	CASSQTGTTEAFF	TGCGCCAGCAGCCAAACAGGGACCACTGAAGCTTTCTTT
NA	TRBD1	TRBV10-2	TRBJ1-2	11	CASSNTGAYTF	TGCGCCAGCAGTAATACAGGGGCATACACCTTC
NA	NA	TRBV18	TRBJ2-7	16	CASSRESGHLSYEQYF	TGTGCCAGCTCACGAGAGAGCGGACACCTCTCCTACGAGCAGTACTTC
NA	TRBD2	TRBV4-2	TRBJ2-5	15	CASSQGSGEQETQYF	TGTGCCAGCAGCCAAGGTAGCGGGGAACAAGAGACCCAGTACTTC
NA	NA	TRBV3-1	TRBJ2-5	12	CASNGREETQYF	TGTGCCAGCAACGGAAGAGAAGAGACCCAGTACTTC
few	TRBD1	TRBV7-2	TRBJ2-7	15	CASSLGGQGGYEQYF	TGTGCCAGCAGCTTAGGGGGACAGGGAGGCTACGAGCAGTACTTC
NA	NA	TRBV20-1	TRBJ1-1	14	CSAREGGSATEAFF	TGCAGTGCTAGAGAAGGGGGATCTGCCACTGAAGCTTTCTTT
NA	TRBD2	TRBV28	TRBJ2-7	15	CASSYLRGGLYEQYF	TGTGCCAGCAGTTACTTACGGGGGGGCCTGTACGAGCAGTACTTC
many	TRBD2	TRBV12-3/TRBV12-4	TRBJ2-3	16	CASSARLAGNTDTQYF	TGTGCCAGCAGTGCCAGACTAGCGGGAAACACAGATACGCAGTATTTT
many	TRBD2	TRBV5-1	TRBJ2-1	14	CASSNGGALGEQFF	TGCGCCAGCAGCAACGGGGGGGCATTGGGTGAGCAGTTCTTC
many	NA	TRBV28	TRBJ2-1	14	CASSFRGSYNEQFF	TGTGCCAGCAGTTTTCGGGGTTCCTACAATGAGCAGTTCTTC
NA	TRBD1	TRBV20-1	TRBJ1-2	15	CSARDRPGGSYGYTF	TGCAGTGCTAGAGATCGCCCAGGGGGTTCTTATGGCTACACCTTC
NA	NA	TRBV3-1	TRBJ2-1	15	CASSHEGRGYNEQFF	TGTGCCAGCAGCCATGAGGGGAGAGGATACAATGAGCAGTTCTTC
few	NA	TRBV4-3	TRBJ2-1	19	CASSQEGPWTGGYCSEQFF	TGCGCCAGCAGCCAAGAGGGCCCCTGGACTGGCGGGTACTGCAGTGAGCAGTTCTTC
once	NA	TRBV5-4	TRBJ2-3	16	CASSPQGGASTDTQYF	TGTGCCAGCAGCCCGCAAGGGGGGGCGAGCACAGATACGCAGTATTTT
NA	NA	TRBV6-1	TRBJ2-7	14	CASSLQARNYEQYF	TGTGCCAGCAGCCTCCAGGCCAGGAACTACGAGCAGTACTTC
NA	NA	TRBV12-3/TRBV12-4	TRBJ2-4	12	CASGRGNHIQYF	TGTGCCAGCGGTCGAGGGAATCACATTCAGTACTTC
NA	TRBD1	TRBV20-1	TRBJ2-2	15	CSARTGGWGTGELFF	TGCAGTGCTAGAACAGGGGGCTGGGGCACCGGGGAGCTGTTTTTT
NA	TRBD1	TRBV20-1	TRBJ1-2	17	CSARSDPRTGRENGYTF	TGCAGTGCTAGATCCGACCCGCGGACAGGGCGCGAAAATGGCTACACCTTC
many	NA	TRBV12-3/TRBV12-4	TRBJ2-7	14	CASSPDISYYEQYF	TGTGCCAGCAGTCCCGACATATCGTACTACGAGCAGTACTTC
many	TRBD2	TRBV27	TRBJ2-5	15	CASKGAGGNQETQYF	TGTGCCAGCAAAGGAGCGGGGGGCAACCAAGAGACCCAGTACTTC
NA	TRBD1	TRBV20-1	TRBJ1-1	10	CSAGDRDAFF	TGCAGTGCAGGGGACAGGGATGCTTTCTTT
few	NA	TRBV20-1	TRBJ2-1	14	CSAPPGRTYNEQFF	TGCAGTGCCCCCCCAGGACGTACCTACAATGAGCAGTTCTTC
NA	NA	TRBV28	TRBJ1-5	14	CASSLGRFHQPQHF	TGTGCCAGCAGTTTGGGCAGGTTCCATCAGCCCCAGCATTTT
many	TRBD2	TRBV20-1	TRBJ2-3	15	CSARELSGEADTQYF	TGCAGTGCTAGAGAGCTCAGCGGGGAAGCAGATACGCAGTATTTT
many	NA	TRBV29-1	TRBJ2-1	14	CSVQGFNSYNEQFF	TGCAGCGTCCAGGGGTTTAACTCCTACAATGAGCAGTTCTTC
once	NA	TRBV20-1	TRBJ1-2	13	CSTNTGDNYGYTF	TGCAGTACCAATACGGGAGATAACTATGGCTACACCTTC
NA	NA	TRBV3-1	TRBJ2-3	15	CASSQVPIKFFAQYF	TGTGCCAGCAGCCAAGTCCCGATCAAGTTTTTTGCGCAGTATTTT
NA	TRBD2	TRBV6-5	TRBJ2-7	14	CASSYGLAGYEQYF	TGTGCCAGCAGTTACGGGCTAGCGGGCTACGAGCAGTACTTC
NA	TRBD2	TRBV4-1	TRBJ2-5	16	CASSPWALAEQETQYF	TGCGCCAGCAGCCCTTGGGCACTAGCGGAACAAGAGACCCAGTACTTC
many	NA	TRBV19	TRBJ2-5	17	CASSPYGRRLYQETQYF	TGTGCCAGTTCTCCGTATGGGCGCAGACTGTACCAAGAGACCCAGTACTTC
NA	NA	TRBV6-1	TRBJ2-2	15	CASRPLETDTGELFF	TGTGCCAGCAGACCGCTAGAAACGGACACCGGGGAGCTGTTTTTT
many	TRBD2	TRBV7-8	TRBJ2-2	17	CASSLARDSGGTGELFF	TGTGCCAGCAGCTTAGCGCGGGATAGCGGGGGAACCGGGGAGCTGTTTTTT
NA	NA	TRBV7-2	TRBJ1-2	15	CASSSVGGIGYGYTF	TGTGCCAGCAGCTCGGTAGGGGGGATTGGCTATGGCTACACCTTC
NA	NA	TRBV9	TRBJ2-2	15	CASSVGPRKVGELFF	TGTGCCAGCAGCGTCGGACCCAGAAAGGTCGGGGAGCTGTTTTTT
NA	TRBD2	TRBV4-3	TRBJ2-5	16	CASSQEEASGQETQYF	TGCGCCAGCAGCCAAGAGGAGGCTAGCGGCCAAGAGACCCAGTACTTC
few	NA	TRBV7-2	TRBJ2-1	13	CASSLRGAGEQFF	TGTGCCAGCAGCTTAAGAGGGGCCGGGGAGCAGTTCTTC
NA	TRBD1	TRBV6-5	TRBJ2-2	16	CASSWDRAGDTGELFF	TGTGCCAGCAGTTGGGACAGGGCCGGGGACACCGGGGAGCTGTTTTTT
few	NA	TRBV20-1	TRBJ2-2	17	CCARGEGGTSNTGELFF	TGCTGTGCTAGAGGAGAGGGCGGGACCTCGAACACCGGGGAGCTGTTTTTT
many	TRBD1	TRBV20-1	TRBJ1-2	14	CSAWDRLRNYGYTF	TGCAGTGCTTGGGACAGACTCCGGAACTATGGCTACACCTTC
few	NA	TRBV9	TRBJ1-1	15	CASSPTGAREGEAFF	TGTGCCAGCAGCCCAACGGGGGCTAGGGAGGGTGAAGCTTTCTTT
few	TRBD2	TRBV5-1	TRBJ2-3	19	CASSPEVAGGPWDTDTQYF	TGCGCCAGCAGCCCGGAGGTAGCGGGGGGTCCTTGGGATACAGATACGCAGTATTTT
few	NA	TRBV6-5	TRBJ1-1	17	CASSYSSKGGGHTEAFF	TGTGCCAGCAGTTACTCGTCAAAGGGGGGGGGCCACACTGAAGCTTTCTTT
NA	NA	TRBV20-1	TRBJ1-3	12	CSALRSGNTIYF	TGCAGTGCTCTTCGATCTGGAAACACCATATATTTT
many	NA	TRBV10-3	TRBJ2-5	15	CAISEFGTPGETQYF	TGTGCCATCAGTGAGTTCGGGACACCGGGGGAGACCCAGTACTTC
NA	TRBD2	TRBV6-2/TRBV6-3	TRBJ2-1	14	CASNYGTSLDEQFF	TGTGCCAGCAACTACGGGACTAGCCTCGATGAGCAGTTCTTC
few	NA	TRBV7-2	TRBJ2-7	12	CASSRGYYEQYF	TGTGCCAGCAGCCGGGGGTACTACGAGCAGTACTTC
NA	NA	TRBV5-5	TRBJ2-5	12	CASSWGVETQYF	TGTGCCAGCAGCTGGGGCGTTGAGACCCAGTACTTC